This passage covers 27 T cell receptor beta chains from one sample sequenced in a study of blood T cell repertoires in COVID-19. TCRdb's copy holds only in-frame clones and misses some; the assay was immunoSEQ multiplex PCR. The sample has 150,000 to 190,000 clones; roughly 80% are singletons. The sample consisted of peripheral blood. These TCRs come from a man in his 60s with acute or convalescent COVID-19.

V is TRBV5-1 and J is TRBJ2-1; 13 nucleotides line up with TRBD2. Losses at the gene ends were 4 bases for V and 9 bases for J; bases not matched to a gene: 7. CDR3 length equals 15 residues. CDR1 SGHRS and CDR2 YFSETQ come from the germline V gene. Written as DNA, the CDR3 is TGCGCCAGCAGCAGTACTAGCGGGGGGGCAGGTGAGCAGTTCTTC. Its protein is CASSSTSGGAGEQFF. Complete variable domain (other parts from reference TRBV5-1 and TRBJ2-1): KAGVTQTPRYLIKTRGQQVTLSCSPISGHRSVSWYQQTPGQGLQFLFEYFSETQRNKGNFPGRFSGRQFSNSRSEMNVSTLELGDSALYLCASSSTSGGAGEQFFGPGTRLTVL.

V usage is TRBV5-1 and J usage is TRBJ2-7, with 11 nucleotides matching TRBD1. V lost 3 bases to trimming and J lost 1 base; unmatched junction nucleotides: 6. Germline lookup yields CDR1 SGHRS and CDR2 YFSETQ. This CDR3 is 16 amino acids long. The CDR3 DNA is TGCGCCAGCAGCTCCGGGACAGGGGGGGTGTCCTACGAGCAGTACTTC. Protein sequence: CASSSGTGGVSYEQYF.

The chain couples TRBV2 to TRBJ2-7, with D maybe TRBD2 (6 bases). Per the germline V gene, CDR1 is SNHLY and CDR2 is FYNNEI. The CDR3 loop spans 15 amino acids. The V end was cut by 1 base, the J end by 0 bases, with 10 bases between. For the CDR3, the DNA is TGTGCCAGCAGTGAAGGGCCGCGGGACTCCTACGAGCAGTACTTC. This sequence encodes CASSEGPRDSYEQYF. The whole variable domain, filled in from reference TRBV2 and TRBJ2-7, reads EPEVTQTPSHQVTQMGQEVILRCVPISNHLYFYWYRQILGQKVEFLVSFYNNEISEKSEIFDDQFSVERPDGSNFTLKIRSTKLEDSAMYFCASSEGPRDSYEQYFGPGTRLTVT.

This chain links TRBV4-2 with TRBJ2-3, with no clear D. The CDR3 length is 15 residues. Trimming removed 3 bases at V and 2 bases at J, with 12 bases between. Per germline, CDR1 LGHNA and CDR2 YNFKEQ. In nucleotides, the CDR3 is TGTGCCAGCAGCCAGGCGGCATCTTACACAGATACGCAGTATTTT. Amino acid sequence: CASSQAASYTDTQYF.

The chain couples TRBV19 to TRBJ1-2, with TRBD1 as a possible D gene (6 bases). V was shortened by 9 bases and J by 0 bases, with 17 bases between the two germline ends. Looked up from germline, CDR1 is LNHDA and CDR2 is SQIVND (reference sequence). There are 15 residues in the CDR3. As DNA, the CDR3 is TGTGCCAGCCGGCCGGGACACCAAGCTAACTATGGCTACACCTTC. It yields the protein CASRPGHQANYGYTF.

The count of this clone is one. This sequence joins TRBV9 and TRBJ1-5, with a possible D match to TRBD1 (5 bases). Trimming shortened V by 0 bases and J by 6 bases, and 13 bases separated the two germline ends. The CDR3 is 15 residues long. Germline V gene lookup returns CDR1 SGDLS and CDR2 YYNGEE. CDR3 sequence (DNA): TGTGCCAGCAGCGTAGACGGGCAGGGCGGTCAGCCCCAGCATTTT. Translated, it gives CASSVDGQGGQPQHF.

The chain recombines TRBV2 with TRBJ1-6, with D perhaps TRBD1 (5 bases). The CDR3 spans 15 residues. Per germline, CDR1 SNHLY and CDR2 FYNNEI. Trimming pared 6 bases from V and 5 bases from J, leaving 14 bases between. Here the CDR3 reads CASRGGVRDNSPLHF. CDR3 DNA: TGTGCCAGCAGGGGGGGAGTTCGGGATAATTCACCCCTCCACTTT. Supplemented by reference TRBV2 and TRBJ1-6, the full variable domain reads EPEVTQTPSHQVTQMGQEVILRCVPISNHLYFYWYRQILGQKVEFLVSFYNNEISEKSEIFDDQFSVERPDGSNFTLKIRSTKLEDSAMYFCASRGGVRDNSPLHFGNGTRLTVT.

The chain links TRBV6-5 to TRBJ2-5; D is possibly TRBD1 (6 bases). The CDR3 length is 12 residues. Germline-derived CDR1 and CDR2 are MNHEY and SVGAGI. Deletions cut 7 bases from V and 3 bases from J, with 9 bases between. DNA of the CDR3: TGTGCCAGCACAACAGGGAAAGAGACCCAGTACTTC. Translation: CASTTGKETQYF.

This chain uses TRBV10-3 with TRBJ1-1, with D possibly TRBD1 on 6 matching bases. Germline V gene sequence: CDR1 ENHRY, CDR2 SYGVKD. The germline V and J ends were trimmed by 6 bases and 4 bases, with 15 bases remaining between them. The CDR3 has 14 residues. CDR3 amino acids: CAISMTGLGTEAFF. Here the CDR3 DNA reads TGTGCCATCAGCATGACAGGCCTGGGCACTGAAGCTTTCTTT.

The CDR3 nucleotides read TGTGCCAGCAGCCTCAGTAGCGGGAGGGCCGGCTACAATGAGCAGTTCTTC. Translation gives CASSLSSGRAGYNEQFF. V and J are TRBV11-2 and TRBJ2-1; 11 nucleotides agree with TRBD2. There are 17 residues in the CDR3. The J segment lost 3 bases and the V segment lost 5 bases, leaving 9 bases of the junction unmatched. Germline V gene lookup returns CDR1 SGHAT and CDR2 FQNNGV.

The V and J genes are TRBV19 and TRBJ1-2; no definite D call. This CDR3 has 15 amino acids. With 0 bases removed from V and 4 bases from J, the gap between germline ends came to 12 bases. Per the germline V gene, CDR1 is LNHDA and CDR2 is SQIVND (reference sequence). CDR3 DNA: TGTGCCAGTAGTATAGATACAACTGGCGGCTATGGCTACACCTTC. It encodes CASSIDTTGGYGYTF.

The chain links TRBV28 to TRBJ1-4, with D perhaps TRBD1 (6 bases). Trimming removed 6 bases at V and 4 bases at J, with 15 bases between. Germline V gene data show CDR1 as MDHEN and CDR2 as SYDVKM. This CDR3 has 15 amino acids. The DNA for the CDR3 is TGTGCCAGCAGGAGGGGGGGGGTAGGTAATGAAAAACTGTTTTTT. Its translation: CASRRGGVGNEKLFF.

The CDR3 region has the DNA TGTGCCAGCAGTGACTCAAGGGGAGATACGCAGTATTTT. Protein sequence: CASSDSRGDTQYF. The chain recombines TRBV6-4 with TRBJ2-3, with D possibly being TRBD1 (5 bases). V was cut by 0 bases and J by 5 bases, with 6 bases left in between. Germline CDR1 reads MRHNA; CDR2 reads SNTAGT. The CDR3 has 13 residues.

J is TRBJ1-2 and V is TRBV19; D not resolved. Germline V gives CDR1 LNHDA, CDR2 SQIVND (reference sequence). Trimming removed 0 bases from V and 0 bases from J, with 14 bases in between. The CDR3 extends over 17 amino acids. The CDR3 spells CASSIDYGTASNYGYTF. The CDR3 DNA reads as TGTGCCAGTAGTATAGATTACGGTACAGCCTCTAACTATGGCTACACCTTC.

For the CDR3, the DNA is TGTGCCAGCAGTGGACAGGGGGCAGGATTATTTATGACCGGGGAGCTGTTTTTT. This codes for CASSGQGAGLFMTGELFF. The chain carries TRBV6-1 and TRBJ2-2; 10 nucleotides match TRBD1. After removal of 4 bases from V and 5 bases from J, the junction contained 13 bases not matched to a gene. Germline CDR1 and CDR2: MNHNS and SASEGT. The CDR3 has 18 amino acids.

This chain links TRBV9 with TRBJ1-2; D might be TRBD1 (6 bases). V lost 2 bases and J 0 bases, leaving 14 bases between the germline ends. Germline assignment: CDR1 SGDLS and CDR2 YYNGEE. There are 16 residues in the CDR3. CDR3 sequence: CASSVGAQNANYGYTF. Written as DNA, the CDR3 is TGTGCCAGCAGCGTGGGGGCCCAGAATGCTAACTATGGCTACACCTTC. Supplemented by reference TRBV9 and TRBJ1-2, the full variable domain reads DSGVTQTPKHLITATGQRVTLRCSPRSGDLSVYWYQQSLDQGLQFLIQYYNGEERAKGNILERFSAQQFPDLHSELNLSSLELGDSALYFCASSVGAQNANYGYTFGSGTRLTVV.

V is TRBV7-2 and J is TRBJ2-1; TRBD1 matches 9 bases. The CDR3 is made up of 15 amino acids. J gave up 4 bases and V 4 bases, and 5 bases lay outside the gene matches. Germline CDR1 and CDR2: SGHTA and FQGNSA. CDR3 loop: CASSSGTGQYNEQFF. In nucleotides, the CDR3 is TGTGCCAGCAGCTCTGGGACAGGGCAATACAATGAGCAGTTCTTC. The full variable domain, its missing parts supplied by reference TRBV7-2 and TRBJ2-1, is GAGVSQSPSNKVTEKGKDVELRCDPISGHTALYWYRQSLGQGLEFLIYFQGNSAPDKSGLPSDRFSAERTGGSVSTLTIQRTQQEDSAVYLCASSSGTGQYNEQFFGPGTRLTVL.

This clone was counted a single time. V gene TRBV27 combines with J gene TRBJ1-6; the D gene is possibly TRBD1 (6 bases). This CDR3 has 15 amino acids. The germline V gene encodes CDR1 MNHEY and CDR2 SMNVEV (reference sequence). The V gene lost 7 bases and the J gene lost 7 bases, with 17 bases spanning the gap. CDR3 DNA: TGTGCCAGCACTCCTCGCCCCGGGACAAATTCACCCCTCCACTTT. Amino acids: CASTPRPGTNSPLHF.

This clone appeared once. The CDR3 sequence: CASSFSGGSSGNTIYF. As DNA, the CDR3 is TGTGCCAGCAGCTTTTCCGGGGGGAGCTCTGGAAACACCATATATTTT. The gene calls are TRBV7-9 and TRBJ1-3; perhaps TRBD1 as D (5 bases). Germline CDR1 SEHNR, CDR2 FQNEAQ (reference sequence). V was cut by 3 bases and J by 0 bases, with 12 bases left in between. This CDR3 is built from 16 residues.

V usage is TRBV6-5 and J usage is TRBJ2-1, with 7 bases lining up with TRBD2. In germline, CDR1 is MNHEY, CDR2 SVGAGI. V lost 8 bases to trimming and J lost 0 bases; unmatched junction nucleotides: 7. This CDR3 spans 15 amino acids. The CDR3 spells CASHRGGGSYNEQFF. CDR3 sequence (DNA): TGTGCCAGCCACCGTGGGGGGGGCTCCTACAATGAGCAGTTCTTC.

About this clone: Sequence at one end of the junction differs from germline and may be a read error. The CDR3 region has the DNA TGTGCCAGGATGGACAGTCACTTC. It is translated as CARMDSHF. V is TRBV5-3 and J is TRBJ1-2, with a possible D match to TRBD1 (6 bases). TRBV5-3 is given ORF status, its function remaining uncertain. This CDR3 spans 8 amino acids.

This chain connects TRBV15 to TRBJ2-3, with 13 bases fitting TRBD2. V lost 5 bases, J lost 6 bases, and 8 bases stayed unmatched. CDR3 length: 16 amino acids. CDR1 is LNHNV and CDR2 is YYDKDF in the germline V gene (reference sequence). The CDR3: CATSEGLAGRSDTQYF. CDR3 nucleotide sequence: TGTGCCACCAGCGAGGGACTAGCGGGGCGGTCCGATACGCAGTATTTT.

This clone was detected only once. V usage is TRBV2 and J usage is TRBJ1-1, with D unresolved. CDR3 length equals 13 residues. The V gene's germline CDR1 is SNHLY and CDR2 FYNNEI. Trimming cost V 5 bases and J 9 bases, with 16 bases left between them. CDR3 residues: CASSPTASDKAFF. As DNA, the CDR3 is TGTGCCAGCAGTCCGACCGCGTCTGACAAAGCTTTCTTT.

Ten or more counts support this clone. Here the CDR3 reads CASSLDSHTDTQYF. The CDR3 DNA is TGCGCCAGCAGCTTAGACTCCCACACAGATACGCAGTATTTT. The chain is built from TRBV5-1 and TRBJ2-3; no clear D. This CDR3 region has 14 residues. CDR1 is SGHRS and CDR2 is YFSETQ in the germline V gene. V was shortened by 2 bases and J by 2 bases, with 9 bases between the two germline ends. Supplemented by reference TRBV5-1 and TRBJ2-3, the full variable domain reads KAGVTQTPRYLIKTRGQQVTLSCSPISGHRSVSWYQQTPGQGLQFLFEYFSETQRNKGNFPGRFSGRQFSNSRSEMNVSTLELGDSALYLCASSLDSHTDTQYFGPGTRLTVL.

The V gene is TRBV27, the J gene TRBJ1-6; weak D call: TRBD1 (6 bases). Between the trimmed V and J ends, which lost 3 bases and 10 bases, there was a span of 10 bases. CDR1 and CDR2 from the germline V gene are MNHEY and SMNVEV (reference sequence). The length of the CDR3 is 13 residues. The CDR3 bases are TGTGCCAGCAGTTTGAACAGGGCGTCACCCCTCCACTTT. Encoded protein: CASSLNRASPLHF.

The rearrangement links TRBV28 to TRBJ2-5, with D unclear. This CDR3 has 12 residues. CDR1 is MDHEN and CDR2 is SYDVKM in the germline V gene. The ends were cut back, 8 bases at V and 4 bases at J, with 11 bases in the middle. This CDR3 is CASDTGRETQYF. In DNA form, the CDR3 reads TGTGCCAGCGACACCGGTCGAGAGACCCAGTACTTC.

In its sample, this clone was seen once. The gene calls are TRBV18 and TRBJ1-1; 7 bases map to TRBD1. Germline loops: CDR1 KGHSH, CDR2 LQKENI. V dropped 3 bases and J dropped 11; count of bases not matched to a gene: 6. The CDR3 is 12 residues long. The CDR3, as DNA: TGTGCCAGCTCACCGGCAGGGGGGCATGCTTTCTTT. Translating it yields CASSPAGGHAFF.